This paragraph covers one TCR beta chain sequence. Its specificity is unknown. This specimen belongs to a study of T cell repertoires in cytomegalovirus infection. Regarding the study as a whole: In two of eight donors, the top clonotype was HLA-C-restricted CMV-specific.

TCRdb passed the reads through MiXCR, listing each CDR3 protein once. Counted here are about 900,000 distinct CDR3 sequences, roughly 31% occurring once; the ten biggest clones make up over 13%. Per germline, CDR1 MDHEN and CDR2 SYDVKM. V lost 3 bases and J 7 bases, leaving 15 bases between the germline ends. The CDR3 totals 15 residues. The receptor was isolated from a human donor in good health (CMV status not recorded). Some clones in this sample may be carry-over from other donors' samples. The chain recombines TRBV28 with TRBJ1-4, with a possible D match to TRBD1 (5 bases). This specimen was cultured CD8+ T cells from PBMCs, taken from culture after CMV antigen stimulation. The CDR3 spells CASSFRQGVTEKLFF. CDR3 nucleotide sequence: TGTGCCAGCAGTTTCAGGCAGGGCGTTACTGAAAAACTGTTTTTT.